The 10 T cell receptor beta chains in this list originate from one sample, sequenced in a study of blood T cell repertoires in COVID-19 (TCRdb year 2020). Preparation of the library involved the immunoSEQ multiplex PCR assay. TCRdb's version of the immuneACCESS table is confined to in-frame rearrangements and falls short of the full clone set. An unresolved V gene accounts for under half of the shortfall where checked; the remainder is of unknown origin. For this sample the table gives about 47,000 clones, of which roughly four fifths were detected only once. 6.5% to 8.5% of the sample rests with the top ten. Sequenced material: peripheral blood. The receptors originated from an older man with active COVID-19.

V is TRBV15 and J is TRBJ1-5; D perhaps matches TRBD1 (6 bases). The CDR3 extends over 13 amino acids. The germline gives CDR1 LNHNV, CDR2 YYDKDF (reference sequence). V was cut by 3 bases and J by 7 bases, with 10 bases left in between. As DNA, the CDR3 is TGTGCCACCAGCAGGGGGGCCTGGCAGCCCCAGCATTTT. Residues: CATSRGAWQPQHF.

The chain joins TRBV27 to TRBJ1-2, with 9 bases fitting TRBD1. Germline-derived CDR1 and CDR2 are MNHEY and SMNVEV (reference sequence). The CDR3 totals 13 residues. V lost 5 bases, J lost 7 bases, and 5 bases stayed unmatched. The CDR3 nucleotides read TGTGCCAGCAGTGGACAGGGGAGACTTGGCTACACCTTC. This encodes CASSGQGRLGYTF.

The genes are TRBV5-5 and TRBJ1-2, with a weak D call TRBD1 (5 bases). The ends were cut back, 5 bases at V and 5 bases at J, with 13 bases in the middle. There are 13 residues in the CDR3. Germline V gene lookup returns CDR1 SGHKS and CDR2 YYEKEE (reference sequence). CDR3 nucleotide sequence: TGTGCCAGCAGTGCCGGGACTTTGTATGGCTACACCTTC. It codes for CASSAGTLYGYTF.

The chain joins TRBV10-3 to TRBJ1-6; 8 bases line up with TRBD1. Germline V CDR1 and CDR2: ENHRY, SYGVKD. V lost 4 bases and J lost 7; bases outside the gene matches: 3. CDR3 length: 14 residues. CDR3 DNA: TGTGCCATCAGTGGGAACAGGGGGAATTCACCCCTCCACTTT. Translation: CAISGNRGNSPLHF.

The chain couples TRBV3-1 (or the pseudogene TRBV3-2) to TRBJ1-2; 10 bases agree with TRBD1. Unmatched junction bases numbered 9, after V lost 4 bases and J lost 7 bases. The CDR3 runs 15 residues. Looked up from germline, CDR1 is LGHDT and CDR2 is YNNKEL (reference sequence). In nucleotides, the CDR3 is TGTGCCAGCAGCCCCCTCGACAGGGGGCGAGGTGGCTACACCTTC. It translates to CASSPLDRGRGGYTF.

The V gene is TRBV5-1, the J gene TRBJ2-5; 9 nucleotides agree with TRBD2. This CDR3 has 17 amino acids. J was trimmed by 0 bases and V by 0 bases; bases with no gene match: 6. Germline V gene data show CDR1 as SGHRS and CDR2 as YFSETQ. The CDR3 DNA reads TGCGCCAGCAGCTTGGGGATAGCGGGGGCCAACCAAGAGACCCAGTACTTC. Its translation: CASSLGIAGANQETQYF.

The chain couples TRBV5-5 to TRBJ1-1; D gene uncertain. With 2 bases removed from V and 3 bases from J, the gap between germline ends came to 11 bases. The length of the CDR3 is 14 residues. Germline V gives CDR1 SGHKS, CDR2 YYEKEE (reference sequence). DNA of the CDR3: TGTGCCAGCAGCTTTCAAGTCGGGGACACTGAAGCTTTCTTT. Translated, it gives CASSFQVGDTEAFF.

This clone was detected ten times or more. V gene TRBV2 combines with J gene TRBJ2-3; 10 nucleotides align to TRBD2. CDR1 SNHLY and CDR2 FYNNEI come from the germline V gene. CDR3 length: 17 residues. The J segment lost 0 bases and the V segment lost 5 bases, leaving 8 bases of the junction unmatched. This chain's CDR3 is CASSYSGGFSSTDTQYF. CDR3 sequence (DNA): TGTGCCAGCAGTTATAGCGGGGGGTTCTCTAGCACAGATACGCAGTATTTT.

The chain links TRBV5-1 to TRBJ2-2; 9 positions agree with TRBD1. V was pared by 3 bases and J by 3 bases, with 3 bases of the junction left unmatched. CDR3 length: 15 amino acids. CDR1 and CDR2 (germline): SGHRS, YFSETQ. The CDR3 bases are TGCGCCAGCAGCTCCCGACAGGGGGACACCGGGGAGCTGTTTTTT. Encoded protein: CASSSRQGDTGELFF.

The table lists this clone with a few counts. V is TRBV12-3 or TRBV12-4 and J is TRBJ2-7; D ambiguous. This CDR3 has 12 residues. Trimming took off 2 bases at V and 4 bases at J, with 6 bases between the two ends. CDR3: CASSLNMYEQYF. DNA for the CDR3: TGTGCCAGCAGTTTAAACATGTACGAGCAGTACTTC.